This passage covers 8 T cell receptor beta chains from one sample sequenced in a study of blood T cells in healthy people across ages. Alongside a J-beta primer mix, a sample-barcoded 5' primer served in a second PCR lasting 7 to 11 cycles. TCRdb reanalysed the 5' RACE reads using MiXCR and keeps one entry per CDR3 protein. Among around 1,500,000 distinct CDR3 sequences listed, roughly 45% were seen once. Sequencing was done on a sample of blood. The receptors were gathered from a woman under 30 in good health.

The J gene is TRBJ2-6, the V gene TRBV2; no clear D gene. V was shortened by 3 bases and J by 0 bases, with 9 bases between the two germline ends. Per the germline V gene, CDR1 is SNHLY and CDR2 is FYNNEI. The CDR3 is 16 amino acids. The DNA for the CDR3 is TGTGCCAGCAGTGATCCCGCCATCTCTGGGGCCAACGTCCTGACTTTC. Residues: CASSDPAISGANVLTF.

The gene calls are TRBV21-1 and TRBJ2-5; TRBD2, the table's D call, was not compared with the DNA. The J call may be mistaken, given a closer DNA end match to TRBJ2-7. TRBV21-1 constitutes a pseudogene. The CDR3 loop spans 14 amino acids. CDR3 bases: TGTGCCAGCGGTCCAGGTAGCGGGAGATCCGAGCAGTACTTC. This sequence encodes CASGPGSGRSEQYF.

This clonotype came up a few times. Written as DNA, the CDR3 is TGTGCCATCAGTGTCGGGACGGACAATGAGCAGTTCTTC. Its translation is CAISVGTDNEQFF. J is TRBJ2-1 and V is TRBV10-3; D assignment may be TRBD1 or TRBD2 (5 bases each). The CDR3 length is 13 residues. The germline CDR1 and CDR2 sequences are ENHRY and SYGVKD. Trimming cost V 4 bases and J 5 bases, with 9 bases left between them.

This chain links TRBV4-2 with TRBJ2-7; D unclear. The CDR3 is made up of 15 amino acids. CDR1 is LGHNA, CDR2 YNFKEQ, per germline. The ends were cut back, 1 base at V and 1 base at J, with 11 bases in the middle. This chain's CDR3 is CASSQVLTVSYEQYF. CDR3 coding DNA: TGTGCCAGCAGCCAAGTCCTTACAGTGTCCTACGAGCAGTACTTC.

Comments on this clonotype: An end of the junction differs from the germline gene, which may be a read error. The chain employs TRBV2 and TRBJ2-7, with D maybe TRBD1 (6 bases). The CDR3 loop spans 14 amino acids. Germline CDR1 SNHLY, CDR2 FYNNEI. The CDR3 nucleotides read TGTGCCATCAGTGAGGTGGACAGAACCTACGAGCAGTACTTC. It translates to CAISEVDRTYEQYF.

This clonotype was detected only a few times. The CDR3 sequence is CASSLRLAGGSSTDTQYF. CDR3 DNA: TGCGCCAGCAGCTTGCGCCTAGCGGGGGGCTCTAGCACAGATACGCAGTATTTT. The V gene is TRBV5-1, the J gene TRBJ2-3, with 11 bases lining up with TRBD2. The V gene end was trimmed by 1 base and the J gene end by 0 bases; junction bases not matched to a gene: 7. The CDR3 loop spans 18 amino acids. Germline values: CDR1 SGHRS, CDR2 YFSETQ.

The chain combines TRBV14 with TRBJ2-1, with TRBD1 matching 7 bases. V lost 3 bases to trimming and J lost 2 bases; unmatched junction nucleotides: 16. This CDR3 has 19 residues. Germline lookup yields CDR1 SGHDN and CDR2 FVKESK. CDR3 amino acids: CASSHAPGQIIRPYNEQFF. The DNA for the CDR3 is TGTGCCAGCAGCCATGCTCCGGGACAGATAATTCGCCCCTACAATGAGCAGTTCTTC.

The chain has TRBV2 and TRBJ1-6, with 9 bases that match TRBD1. V trimming: 4 bases; J trimming: 6 bases; junction bases outside the gene matches: 7. Germline CDR1 is SNHLY and CDR2 is FYNNEI. CDR3 size: 16 residues. This CDR3 reads CASSGVWDRANSPLHF. DNA of the CDR3: TGTGCCAGCAGTGGGGTATGGGACAGGGCTAATTCACCCCTCCACTTT.